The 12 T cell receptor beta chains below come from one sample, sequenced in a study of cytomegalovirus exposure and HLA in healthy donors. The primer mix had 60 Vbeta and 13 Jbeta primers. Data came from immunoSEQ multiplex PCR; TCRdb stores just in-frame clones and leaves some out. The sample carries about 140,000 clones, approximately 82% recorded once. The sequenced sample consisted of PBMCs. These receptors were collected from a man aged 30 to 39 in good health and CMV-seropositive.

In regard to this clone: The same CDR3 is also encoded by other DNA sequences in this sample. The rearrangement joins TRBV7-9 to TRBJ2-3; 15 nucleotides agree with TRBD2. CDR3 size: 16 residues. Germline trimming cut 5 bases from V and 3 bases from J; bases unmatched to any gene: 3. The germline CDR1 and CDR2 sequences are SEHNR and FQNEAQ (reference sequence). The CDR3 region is CASSPGLAGGTDTQYF. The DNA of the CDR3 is TGTGCCAGCAGCCCGGGACTAGCGGGAGGAACAGATACGCAGTATTTT. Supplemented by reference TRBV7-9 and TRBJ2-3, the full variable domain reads DTGVSQNPRHKITKRGQNVTFRCDPISEHNRLYWYRQTLGQGPEFLTYFQNEAQLEKSRLLSDRFSAERPKGSFSTLEIQRTEQGDSAMYLCASSPGLAGGTDTQYFGPGTRLTVL.

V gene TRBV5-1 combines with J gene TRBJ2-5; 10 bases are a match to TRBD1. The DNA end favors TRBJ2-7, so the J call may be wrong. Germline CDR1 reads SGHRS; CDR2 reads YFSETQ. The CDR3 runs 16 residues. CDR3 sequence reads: CASSLAPGTGDNEQYF. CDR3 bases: TGCGCCAGCAGCCTCGCACCCGGGACAGGGGACAACGAGCAGTACTTC.

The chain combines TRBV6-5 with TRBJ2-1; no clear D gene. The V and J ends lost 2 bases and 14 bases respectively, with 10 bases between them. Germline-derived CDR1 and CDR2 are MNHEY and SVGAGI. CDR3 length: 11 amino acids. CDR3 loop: CASSYMTSEFF. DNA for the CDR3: TGTGCCAGCAGTTACATGACTTCTGAGTTCTTC.

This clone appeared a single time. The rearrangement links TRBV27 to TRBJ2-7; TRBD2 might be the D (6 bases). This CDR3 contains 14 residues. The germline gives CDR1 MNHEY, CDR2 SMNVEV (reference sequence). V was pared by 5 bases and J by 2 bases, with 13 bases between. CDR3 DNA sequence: TGTGCCAGCAGTCCTCGCCCGGGGGCCTACGAGCAGTACTTC. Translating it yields CASSPRPGAYEQYF.

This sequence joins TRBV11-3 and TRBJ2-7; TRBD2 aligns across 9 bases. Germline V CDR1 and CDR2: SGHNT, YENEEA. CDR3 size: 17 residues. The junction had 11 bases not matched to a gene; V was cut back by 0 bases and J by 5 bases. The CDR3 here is CASSLDGLAGLGDEQYF. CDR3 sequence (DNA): TGTGCCAGCAGCTTAGATGGGCTAGCGGGGCTAGGCGACGAGCAGTACTTC.

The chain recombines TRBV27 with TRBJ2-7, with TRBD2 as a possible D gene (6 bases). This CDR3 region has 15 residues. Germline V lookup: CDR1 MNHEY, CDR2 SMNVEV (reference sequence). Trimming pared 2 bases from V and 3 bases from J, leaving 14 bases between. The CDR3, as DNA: TGTGCCAGCAGTTTACGGAGCGGGCGTCTCTACGAGCAGTACTTC. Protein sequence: CASSLRSGRLYEQYF.

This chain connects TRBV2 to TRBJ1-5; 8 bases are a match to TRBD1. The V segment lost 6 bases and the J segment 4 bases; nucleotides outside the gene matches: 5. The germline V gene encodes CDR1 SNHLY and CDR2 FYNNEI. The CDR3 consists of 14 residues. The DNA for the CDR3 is TGTGCCAGCAGCGTTAGGACAGGGAATCAGCCCCAGCATTTT. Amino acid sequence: CASSVRTGNQPQHF. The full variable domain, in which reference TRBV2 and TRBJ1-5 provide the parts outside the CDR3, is EPEVTQTPSHQVTQMGQEVILRCVPISNHLYFYWYRQILGQKVEFLVSFYNNEISEKSEIFDDQFSVERPDGSNFTLKIRSTKLEDSAMYFCASSVRTGNQPQHFGDGTRLSIL.

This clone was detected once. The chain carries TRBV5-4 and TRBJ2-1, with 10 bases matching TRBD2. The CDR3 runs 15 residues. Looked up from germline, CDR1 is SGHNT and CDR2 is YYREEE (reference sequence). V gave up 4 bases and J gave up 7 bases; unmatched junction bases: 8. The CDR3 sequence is CASSPSGGLRNEQFF. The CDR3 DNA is TGTGCCAGCAGCCCTAGCGGGGGCCTTAGGAATGAGCAGTTCTTC.

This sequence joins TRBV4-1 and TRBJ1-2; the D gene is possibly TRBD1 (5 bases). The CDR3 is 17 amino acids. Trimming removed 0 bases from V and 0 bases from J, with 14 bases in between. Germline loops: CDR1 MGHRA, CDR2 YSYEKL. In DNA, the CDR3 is TGCGCCAGCAGCCAAGATGACCAGGGAGGGTCTAACTATGGCTACACCTTC. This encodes CASSQDDQGGSNYGYTF.

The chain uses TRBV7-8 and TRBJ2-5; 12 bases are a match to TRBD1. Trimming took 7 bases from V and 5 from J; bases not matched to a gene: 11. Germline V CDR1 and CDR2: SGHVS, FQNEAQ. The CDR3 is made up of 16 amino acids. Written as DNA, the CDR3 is TGTGCCAGCAACCCGGGGACAGGGGGCAACGGGGAGACCCAGTACTTC. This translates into CASNPGTGGNGETQYF.

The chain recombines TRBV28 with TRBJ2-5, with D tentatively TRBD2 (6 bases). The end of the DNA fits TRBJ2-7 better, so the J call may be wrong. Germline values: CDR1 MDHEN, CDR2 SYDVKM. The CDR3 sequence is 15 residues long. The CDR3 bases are TGTGCCAGCAGCAGGGACGGACTATCCCTCTACGAGCAGTACTTC. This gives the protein CASSRDGLSLYEQYF.

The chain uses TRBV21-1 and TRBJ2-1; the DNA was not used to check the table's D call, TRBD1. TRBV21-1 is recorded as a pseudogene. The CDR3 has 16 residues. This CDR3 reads CASSKKPGRVKGWQFF. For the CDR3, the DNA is TGTGCCAGCAGCAAAAAACCGGGCAGGGTAAAGGGATGGCAGTTCTTC.